Following are 8 T cell receptor beta chains from one sample sequenced in a study of identical twins. TCRdb ran MiXCR on the 5' RACE reads and lists one entry per CDR3 protein. The sample lists hundreds of thousands of distinct CDR3 sequences; roughly a tenth were seen once. Input material: memory (CD45RO+) T cells sorted from blood. These receptors all stem from a woman under 30 in good health.

V is TRBV5-1 and J is TRBJ2-7; 11 bases fit TRBD2. V gave up 7 bases and J gave up 4 bases; unmatched junction bases: 7. Germline CDR1 SGHRS, CDR2 YFSETQ. The CDR3 spans 14 residues. The CDR3 protein is CASQGTSGSYEQYF. CDR3 in DNA: TGCGCCAGCCAAGGGACTAGCGGTTCTTACGAGCAGTACTTC. Drawing the rest from reference TRBV5-1 and TRBJ2-7, the complete variable domain is KAGVTQTPRYLIKTRGQQVTLSCSPISGHRSVSWYQQTPGQGLQFLFEYFSETQRNKGNFPGRFSGRQFSNSRSEMNVSTLELGDSALYLCASQGTSGSYEQYFGPGTRLTVT.

The chain uses TRBV7-2 and TRBJ1-3; D not resolved. Germline V gene sequence: CDR1 SGHTA, CDR2 FQGNSA. The CDR3 is 16 residues long. Between the trimmed V and J ends, which lost 4 bases and 0 bases, there was a span of 13 bases. CDR3 in amino acids: CASSWGPGRSGNTIYF. The CDR3 DNA reads TGTGCCAGCAGCTGGGGTCCCGGTCGCTCTGGAAACACCATATATTTT.

This clonotype has at least ten counts. The gene calls are TRBV20-1 and TRBJ1-1, with D unclear. Between the trimmed V and J ends, which lost 4 bases and 6 bases, there was a span of 6 bases. The CDR3 runs to 10 residues. CDR1 is DFQATT and CDR2 is SNEGSKA in the germline V gene (reference sequence). The CDR3 DNA sequence: TGCAGTGCTACTGTCGCTGAAGCTTTCTTT. Residues: CSATVAEAFF.

This clonotype was picked up many times. The gene calls are TRBV6-1 and TRBJ1-1; D not certain. The length of the CDR3 is 15 residues. Looked up from germline, CDR1 is MNHNS and CDR2 is SASEGT. Trimming cost V 4 bases and J 1 base, with 13 bases left between them. The CDR3 DNA is TGTGCCAGCAGTGTCCGGGCCTCAGGGAACACTGAAGCTTTCTTT. Protein product: CASSVRASGNTEAFF.

This clonotype was seen a few times. V usage is TRBV6-5 and J usage is TRBJ2-1, with D possibly matching TRBD2 (6 bases). This CDR3 region has 15 residues. Germline V gene data show CDR1 as MNHEY and CDR2 as SVGAGI. V lost 0 bases, J lost 6 bases, and 12 bases lay in between. CDR3 sequence (DNA): TGTGCCAGCAGTTACTCGCGGGATCATGGCAATGAGCAGTTCTTC. Translation: CASSYSRDHGNEQFF.

This clonotype was seen more than once but under ten times. The chain links TRBV7-9 to TRBJ2-1; D may be TRBD1 (5 bases). The CDR3 loop spans 13 amino acids. Trimming cost V 6 bases and J 12 bases, with 18 bases left between them. Germline CDR1 is SEHNR and CDR2 is FQNEAQ (reference sequence). CDR3 nucleotides: TGTGCCAGCAGATCCGTAGGGGCCCCATGGCAGTTCTTC. This codes for CASRSVGAPWQFF.

The chain is built from TRBV2 and TRBJ2-7; 8 bases line up with TRBD1. J was trimmed by 6 bases and V by 6 bases; bases with no gene match: 7. The CDR3 totals 13 residues. Looked up from germline, CDR1 is SNHLY and CDR2 is FYNNEI. The CDR3 is CASSVTGVSEQYF. In DNA, the CDR3 is TGTGCCAGCAGCGTGACAGGGGTATCCGAGCAGTACTTC.

This clonotype was picked up many times. The chain carries TRBV2 and TRBJ2-6; no reliable D call. The CDR3 spans 14 residues. Germline values: CDR1 SNHLY, CDR2 FYNNEI. The V and J ends lost 1 base and 6 bases respectively, with 7 bases between them. CDR3 residues: CASSEEGMANVLTF. CDR3 bases: TGTGCCAGCAGTGAAGAAGGTATGGCCAACGTCCTGACTTTC. Variable domain in full (rest from reference TRBV2 and TRBJ2-6): EPEVTQTPSHQVTQMGQEVILRCVPISNHLYFYWYRQILGQKVEFLVSFYNNEISEKSEIFDDQFSVERPDGSNFTLKIRSTKLEDSAMYFCASSEEGMANVLTFGAGSRLTVL.